These 3 T cell receptor beta chains were all obtained from the same sample, sequenced in a study of shared clonotypes between healthy human individuals. The repertoire was sequenced with immunoSEQ multiplex PCR; TCRdb's copy has only in-frame clones and lacks some. Here the sample spans about 2,500,000 clones, roughly 92% being singletons. Sequenced material: naive CD4+ T cells sorted from blood. This sample's subset: CD45RA+ positively selected. The receptors were sampled from a man aged 18-30 years in good health.

The chain is built from TRBV5-6 and TRBJ2-5, with D possibly matching TRBD2 (5 bases). The CDR3 runs 16 residues. V was shortened by 3 bases and J by 0 bases, with 15 bases between the two germline ends. CDR1 is SGHDT, CDR2 YYEEEE, per germline. The CDR3 DNA follows: TGTGCCAGCAGCTCTCCCGGGAACGCGTACCAAGAGACCCAGTACTTC. Its protein is CASSSPGNAYQETQYF. Full variable domain (missing parts from reference TRBV5-6 and TRBJ2-5): DAGVTQSPTHLIKTRGQQVTLRCSPKSGHDTVSWYQQALGQGPQFIFQYYEEEERQRGNFPDRFSGHQFPNYSSELNVNALLLGDSALYLCASSSPGNAYQETQYFGPGTRLLVL.

V gene TRBV7-9 combines with J gene TRBJ1-1; 7 bases are shared with TRBD1. The V gene's germline CDR1 is SEHNR and CDR2 FQNEAQ (reference sequence). V lost 2 bases, J lost 1 base, and 7 bases stayed unmatched. This CDR3 has 16 amino acids. For the CDR3, the DNA is TGTGCCAGCAGCTTAAGGGGGCGGGAAAGGAACACTGAAGCTTTCTTT. As protein: CASSLRGRERNTEAFF.

This sequence joins TRBV25-1 and TRBJ2-7, with TRBD1 matching 10 bases. The J segment lost 4 bases and the V segment lost 4 bases, leaving 4 bases of the junction unmatched. Looked up from germline, CDR1 is MGHDK and CDR2 is SYGVNS. The length of the CDR3 is 14 residues. Written as DNA, the CDR3 is TGTGCCAGCAGTGCCGGGACAGGGGAGTACGAGCAGTACTTC. Amino acid sequence: CASSAGTGEYEQYF.